The 31 T cell receptor beta chains below all came from one sample that was sequenced in a study of T-cell reconstitution after alpha-beta-depleted transplantation in children. Unique molecular identifiers were incorporated during preparation of the TCRbeta library. MiXCR was run by TCRdb on the PCR reads, yielding one entry per CDR3 protein. The data contain some 120,000 distinct CDR3 sequences, 23% of them singletons. The sequencing here drew on PBMCs, mostly from graft donor cells, taken 180 days after TCRalphabeta/CD19-depleted stem cell transplant. These receptors were obtained from a male patient aged 2 to 10 who had a stem cell transplant for chronic granulomatous disease, so the T cells may come from the graft donor.

A note on this clonotype: A read error may produce the germline difference seen at one junction end. The chain has TRBV19 and TRBJ2-7; D might be TRBD2 (6 bases). Per the germline V gene, CDR1 is LNHDA and CDR2 is SQIVND (reference sequence). This CDR3 region has 12 residues. CDR3 protein: CASPPRGRTTFF. The CDR3 DNA follows: TGTGCCAGTCCCCCACGGGGACGGACTACCTTCTTC.

Ten or more counts support this clonotype. The J gene is TRBJ2-2, the V gene TRBV20-1, with D unclear. The length of the CDR3 is 13 residues. Germline lookup yields CDR1 DFQATT and CDR2 SNEGSKA (reference sequence). V was pared by 1 base and J by 4 bases, with 7 bases between. This CDR3 reads CSARGPSTGELFF. The CDR3 nucleotides are TGCAGTGCTAGAGGCCCCTCCACCGGGGAGCTGTTTTTT.

This clonotype showed up many times. This chain joins TRBV7-2 and TRBJ2-7; 7 nucleotides line up with TRBD2. CDR1 and CDR2 from the germline V gene are SGHTA and FQGNSA. The length of the CDR3 is 15 residues. Unmatched junction bases numbered 6, after V lost 4 bases and J lost 0 bases. CDR3 coding DNA: TGTGCCAGCAGCTCCCGGACTAGTCTCTCCTACGAGCAGTACTTC. Amino acid sequence: CASSSRTSLSYEQYF.

The genes are TRBV5-1 and TRBJ2-7; no definite D call. Germline CDR1 reads SGHRS; CDR2 reads YFSETQ. There are 15 residues in the CDR3. The V gene lost 1 base and the J gene lost 0 bases, with 11 bases spanning the gap. This CDR3 reads CASSLLGLSSYEQYF. In DNA, the CDR3 is TGCGCCAGCAGCTTGCTCGGCTTAAGCTCCTACGAGCAGTACTTC.

Ten or more counts support this clonotype. The rearrangement links TRBV7-2 to TRBJ1-2; D gene ambiguous. The CDR3 is 17 amino acids. Germline CDR1 reads SGHTA; CDR2 reads FQGNSA. Deletions cut 5 bases from V and 1 base from J, with 20 bases between. CDR3 residues: CASSPRTSGRLNYGYTF. In DNA, the CDR3 is TGTGCCAGCAGCCCACGAACATCCGGACGGCTTAACTATGGCTACACCTTC.

This clonotype was found many times. This chain connects TRBV11-2 to TRBJ2-2; D is undetermined. This CDR3 contains 13 residues. Trimming left V 5 bases short and J 3 bases short, with 7 bases between. The germline V gene has CDR1 SGHAT and CDR2 FQNNGV. Here the CDR3 DNA reads TGTGCCAGCAGCGGCTTTGACACCGGGGAGCTGTTTTTT. Its protein is CASSGFDTGELFF. Variable domain in full (rest from reference TRBV11-2 and TRBJ2-2): EAGVAQSPRYKIIEKRQSVAFWCNPISGHATLYWYQQILGQGPKLLIQFQNNGVVDDSQLPKDRFSAERLKGVDSTLKIQPAKLEDSAVYLCASSGFDTGELFFGEGSRLTVL.

This clonotype was seen many times. The chain joins TRBV5-1 to TRBJ2-1; TRBD1 matches at 9 bases. Germline V lookup: CDR1 SGHRS, CDR2 YFSETQ. The CDR3 is made up of 16 amino acids. After removal of 5 bases from V and 5 bases from J, the junction contained 11 bases not matched to a gene. The CDR3 loop is CASSPPTGGLHNEQFF. DNA for the CDR3: TGCGCCAGCAGTCCCCCCACAGGGGGCTTACACAATGAGCAGTTCTTC. Based on the CDR3 plus reference TRBV5-1 and TRBJ2-1, the full variable domain is KAGVTQTPRYLIKTRGQQVTLSCSPISGHRSVSWYQQTPGQGLQFLFEYFSETQRNKGNFPGRFSGRQFSNSRSEMNVSTLELGDSALYLCASSPPTGGLHNEQFFGPGTRLTVL.

This chain links TRBV4-1 with TRBJ2-7; 7 nucleotides match TRBD1. The germline CDR1 and CDR2 sequences are MGHRA and YSYEKL. This CDR3 spans 16 amino acids. V shed 4 bases and J 2 bases; nucleotides not matched to a gene: 11. CDR3 nucleotides: TGCGCCAGCAGCCCGCATGGACCGGGACAGACCTACGAGCAGTACTTC. It is translated as CASSPHGPGQTYEQYF.

This clonotype has ten or more counts. The chain carries TRBV28 and TRBJ2-1; TRBD2 is a possible D gene (6 bases). Germline-derived CDR1 and CDR2 are MDHEN and SYDVKM. The CDR3 runs to 16 residues. V shed 1 base and J shed 2 bases, with 12 bases lying between them. CDR3 loop: CASSLLGTVTYNEQFF. CDR3 bases: TGTGCCAGCAGTTTATTGGGGACTGTAACCTACAATGAGCAGTTCTTC.

This clonotype has a count of ten or more. The chain is built from TRBV20-1 and TRBJ2-3; 13 positions agree with TRBD2. Trimming took 4 bases from V and 0 from J; bases not matched to a gene: 10. This CDR3 comprises 18 residues. Germline assignment: CDR1 DFQATT and CDR2 SNEGSKA (reference sequence). CDR3 sequence (DNA): TGCAGTGCTATCACACTAGCGGGAGGGTATGCTAGCACAGATACGCAGTATTTT. Its protein product is CSAITLAGGYASTDTQYF.

The chain has TRBV11-2 and TRBJ2-1; 7 bases map to TRBD2. This CDR3 region has 17 residues. J was trimmed by 3 bases and V by 1 base; bases with no gene match: 9. The germline gives CDR1 SGHAT, CDR2 FQNNGV. Here the CDR3 DNA reads TGTGCCAGCAGCTTAGTTGGGAGCGGGAAACTCTACAATGAGCAGTTCTTC. It translates to CASSLVGSGKLYNEQFF.

The sample holds many counts of this clonotype. V gene TRBV7-6 combines with J gene TRBJ2-7, with D maybe TRBD1 (5 bases). CDR3 length equals 12 residues. Trimming removed 2 bases from V and 7 bases from J, with 9 bases in between. The germline CDR1 and CDR2 sequences are SGHVS and FNYEAQ. The CDR3 DNA is TGTGCCAGCAGCTTAATAGGGGAAGAGCAGTACTTC. As protein: CASSLIGEEQYF.

This clonotype was seen a handful of times. J is TRBJ1-1 and V is TRBV5-1; D is ambiguous. The CDR3 totals 14 residues. In germline, CDR1 is SGHRS, CDR2 YFSETQ. V was shortened by 3 bases and J by 1 base, with 10 bases between the two germline ends. The chain's CDR3 is CASSYDGANTEAFF. CDR3 bases: TGCGCCAGCAGCTACGACGGAGCGAACACTGAAGCTTTCTTT. The full variable domain, rest sourced from reference TRBV5-1 and TRBJ1-1, is KAGVTQTPRYLIKTRGQQVTLSCSPISGHRSVSWYQQTPGQGLQFLFEYFSETQRNKGNFPGRFSGRQFSNSRSEMNVSTLELGDSALYLCASSYDGANTEAFFGQGTRLTVV.

This clonotype was recorded many times. The chain is built from TRBV6-5 and TRBJ1-4; D might be TRBD1 (6 bases). V lost 6 bases and J lost 8, with 16 bases in between. This CDR3 is built from 14 residues. CDR1 and CDR2 (germline): MNHEY, SVGAGI. CDR3 sequence (DNA): TGTGCCAGCAGCCCTGGGACACGGGGCGAAAAACTGTTTTTT. Protein sequence: CASSPGTRGEKLFF.

The chain recombines TRBV5-1 with TRBJ2-5; D may be TRBD2 (6 bases). Looked up from germline, CDR1 is SGHRS and CDR2 is YFSETQ. V was shortened by 4 bases and J by 2 bases, with 9 bases between the two germline ends. The CDR3 runs to 13 residues. The CDR3 spells CASSEGLQETQYF. Written as DNA, the CDR3 is TGCGCCAGCAGCGAGGGACTGCAAGAGACCCAGTACTTC.

This clonotype came up many times. The gene calls are TRBV5-1 and TRBJ2-7; 7 bases match TRBD1. The CDR3 extends over 17 amino acids. Germline values: CDR1 SGHRS, CDR2 YFSETQ. V gave up 0 bases and J gave up 0 bases; unmatched junction bases: 9. CDR3 loop: CASSLALLTGTSYEQYF. DNA for the CDR3: TGCGCCAGCAGCTTGGCCCTGTTGACAGGGACCTCCTACGAGCAGTACTTC.

This clonotype was seen a few times. This chain joins TRBV10-3 and TRBJ2-5, with D maybe TRBD2 (5 bases). CDR1 ENHRY and CDR2 SYGVKD come from the germline V gene. This CDR3 contains 13 residues. The V end lost 9 bases, the J end lost 3 bases, and 14 bases lay between the germline ends. CDR3 protein: CAIKRQEEETQYF. Here the CDR3 DNA reads TGTGCCATTAAACGGCAGGAGGAAGAGACCCAGTACTTC.

This clonotype was recorded only once. V and J are TRBV3-1 and TRBJ2-3; D not resolved. V was clipped by 6 bases and J by 0 bases, with 7 bases between them. The CDR3 is made up of 13 amino acids. In germline, CDR1 is LGHDT, CDR2 YNNKEL (reference sequence). This CDR3 reads CASRTSSTDTQYF. The CDR3 DNA reads TGTGCCAGCAGGACCTCTAGCACAGATACGCAGTATTTT.

The rearrangement links TRBV4-2 to TRBJ2-1; 9 positions match TRBD1. Germline loops: CDR1 LGHNA, CDR2 YNFKEQ. This CDR3 region has 17 residues. The trim removed 5 bases at V and 2 bases at J, leaving 10 bases unmatched. The CDR3 nucleotides read TGTGCCAGCAGCTGGGAGCGTACAGGGGGCACCTACAATGAGCAGTTCTTC. Translation gives CASSWERTGGTYNEQFF.

The DNA for the CDR3 is TGCAGCGCCCTAGGTGGACTAGCGGAGCCTTCCTACGAGCAGTACTTC. This codes for CSALGGLAEPSYEQYF. The chain employs TRBV29-1 and TRBJ2-7; 10 nucleotides agree with TRBD2. Germline values: CDR1 SQVTM, CDR2 ANQGSEA. This CDR3 comprises 16 residues. V shed 7 bases, J shed 1 base, and the junction held 13 bases outside the gene matches.

This clonotype appeared once. This chain connects TRBV27 to TRBJ1-6; unclear D gene. Germline V gene sequence: CDR1 MNHEY, CDR2 SMNVEV (reference sequence). The CDR3 spans 17 residues. Trimming shortened V by 6 bases and J by 0 bases, and 15 bases separated the two germline ends. This CDR3 is CASSQIVGSSYNSPLHF. The CDR3 DNA follows: TGTGCCAGCAGCCAAATAGTTGGTAGCTCCTATAATTCACCCCTCCACTTT.

This clonotype was seen ten or more times. This chain connects TRBV7-9 to TRBJ1-4, with D hard to call. Germline-derived CDR1 and CDR2 are SEHNR and FQNEAQ (reference sequence). V shed 6 bases and J shed 17 bases, with 22 bases lying between them. The CDR3 has 13 amino acids. The CDR3: CASSHTPQRWGFF. CDR3 DNA sequence: TGTGCCAGCAGTCATACACCCCAGCGTTGGGGTTTTTTT.

The V and J genes are TRBV7-2 and TRBJ1-5; maybe TRBD1 (5 bases). Germline V gene lookup returns CDR1 SGHTA and CDR2 FQGNSA. Trimming removed 1 base from V and 10 bases from J, with 14 bases in between. The CDR3 covers 14 residues. The CDR3 spells CASSLVGPQGPQHF. CDR3 coding DNA: TGTGCCAGCAGCTTAGTCGGGCCGCAGGGCCCCCAGCATTTT.

V gene TRBV6-2 or TRBV6-3 combines with J gene TRBJ2-5, with 9 bases matching TRBD2. The trim removed 6 bases at V and 3 bases at J, leaving 8 bases unmatched. Germline CDR1 and CDR2: MNHEY and SVGEGT. The CDR3 is made up of 15 amino acids. The CDR3 here is CASSNGLANEETQYF. DNA for the CDR3: TGTGCCAGCAGCAATGGACTAGCGAACGAAGAGACCCAGTACTTC.

The chain couples TRBV3-1 to TRBJ1-3, with D possibly matching TRBD1 (5 bases). Trimming removed 2 bases from V and 4 bases from J, with 12 bases in between. The CDR3 is 15 residues long. Per germline, CDR1 LGHDT and CDR2 YNNKEL (reference sequence). The CDR3: CASSQRGSKGNTIYF. The CDR3 nucleotides are TGTGCCAGCAGCCAAAGGGGCAGTAAGGGAAACACCATATATTTT. The variable domain in full, with the rest retrieved from reference TRBV3-1 and TRBJ1-3, is DTAVSQTPKYLVTQMGNDKSIKCEQNLGHDTMYWYKQDSKKFLKIMFSYNNKELIINETVPNRFSPKSPDKAHLNLHINSLELGDSAVYFCASSQRGSKGNTIYFGEGSWLTVV.

In its sample, this clonotype ranks as medium-sized. This chain connects TRBV5-1 to TRBJ2-2; TRBD1 is a possible D gene (6 bases). Trimming left V 0 bases short and J 1 base short, with 13 bases between. CDR1 SGHRS and CDR2 YFSETQ come from the germline V gene. The CDR3 loop spans 17 amino acids. The DNA of the CDR3 is TGCGCCAGCAGCTTGGGGCATCGGGACAAGAACACCGGGGAGCTGTTTTTT. Its protein product is CASSLGHRDKNTGELFF.

The V gene is TRBV24-1, the J gene TRBJ2-7; D perhaps matches TRBD2 (6 bases). Trimming stripped 12 bases from V and 5 bases from J, with 13 bases between. The CDR3 contains 11 residues. Per germline, CDR1 KGHDR and CDR2 SFDVKD. The CDR3 nucleotides are TGTGCCGCGGGTACGGGGGACGAGCAGTACTTC. As protein: CAAGTGDEQYF.

This chain connects TRBV12-3 or TRBV12-4 to TRBJ2-5; either TRBD1 or TRBD2 may supply D (5 bases each). The CDR3 totals 15 residues. The V end lost 7 bases, the J end lost 2 bases, and 17 bases lay between the germline ends. The CDR3 reads CASTLSRGRQETQYF. Here the CDR3 DNA reads TGTGCCAGCACCCTTAGTCGGGGCAGACAAGAGACCCAGTACTTC.

This clonotype was counted only a few times. This rearrangement joins TRBV20-1 to TRBJ2-3; a weak D match, TRBD2 (5 bases). Germline V lookup: CDR1 DFQATT, CDR2 SNEGSKA (reference sequence). Trimming took off 2 bases at V and 6 bases at J, with 9 bases between the two ends. The CDR3 has 12 amino acids. CDR3 residues: CSARKASDTQYF. DNA of the CDR3: TGCAGTGCTAGAAAGGCTAGCGATACGCAGTATTTT.

There are many counts of this clonotype. The chain employs TRBV5-1 and TRBJ1-1; no reliable D call. The CDR3 loop spans 14 amino acids. The germline V gene encodes CDR1 SGHRS and CDR2 YFSETQ. Trimming shortened V by 2 bases and J by 0 bases, and 8 bases separated the two germline ends. In DNA form, the CDR3 reads TGCGCCAGCAGCTTCGACGGCCTGAACACTGAAGCTTTCTTT. It yields the protein CASSFDGLNTEAFF.

This clonotype showed up many times. V usage is TRBV19 and J usage is TRBJ2-3, with D uncertain. This CDR3 comprises 14 residues. V was cut by 4 bases and J by 2 bases, with 10 bases left in between. In germline, CDR1 is LNHDA, CDR2 SQIVND (reference sequence). The CDR3 DNA reads as TGTGCCAGTAGTACATACTACGACACAGATACGCAGTATTTT. This encodes CASSTYYDTDTQYF.